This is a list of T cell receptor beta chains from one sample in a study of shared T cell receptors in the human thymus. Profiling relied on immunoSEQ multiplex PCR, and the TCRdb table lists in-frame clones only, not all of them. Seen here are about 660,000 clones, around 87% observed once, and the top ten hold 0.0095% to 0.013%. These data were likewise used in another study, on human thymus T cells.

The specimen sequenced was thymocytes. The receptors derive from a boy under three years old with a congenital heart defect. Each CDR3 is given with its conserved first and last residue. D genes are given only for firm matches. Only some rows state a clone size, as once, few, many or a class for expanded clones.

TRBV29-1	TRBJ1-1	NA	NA	TGCAGCGTTGTGGAGGGAGAGTATGTTGTTGGCACTGAAGCTTTCTTT	CSVVEGEYVVGTEAFF
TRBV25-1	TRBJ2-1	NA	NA	TGTGCCAGCAGGTCTCAGCGCAATGAGCAGTTCTTC	CASRSQRNEQFF
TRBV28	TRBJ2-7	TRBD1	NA	TGTGCCAGCAGTTGGGACAGGGGGCCCCTCTACGAGCAGTACTTC	CASSWDRGPLYEQYF
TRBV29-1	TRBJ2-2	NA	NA	TGCAGCGCCGATACCGGGACTTCAAACACCGGGGAGCTGTTTTTT	CSADTGTSNTGELFF
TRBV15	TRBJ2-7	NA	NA	TGTGCCACCAGCAGAGATGGAGCTGGGTACGAGCAGTACTTC	CATSRDGAGYEQYF
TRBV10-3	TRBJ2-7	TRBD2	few	TGTGCCATCAGTGGAGTAGCGGGAGTCTGGTGGGAGCAGTACTTC	CAISGVAGVWWEQYF
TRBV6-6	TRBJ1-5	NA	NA	TGTGCCAGCAGTGCGGACCCCGCGGGCAATCAGCCCCGGCATTTT	CASSADPAGNQPRHF
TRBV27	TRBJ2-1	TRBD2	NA	TGTGCCAGCAGTCCCCACGCCGGACTAGCGGGATTAAATGAGCAGTTCTTC	CASSPHAGLAGLNEQFF
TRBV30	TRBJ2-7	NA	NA	TGTGCCTGGAGTACCGTGGCGGGCCCCTACGAGCAGTACTTC	CAWSTVAGPYEQYF
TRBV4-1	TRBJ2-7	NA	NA	TGCGCCAGCAGCCAATCCGGGGAGGCATCCTACGAGCAGTACTTC	CASSQSGEASYEQYF
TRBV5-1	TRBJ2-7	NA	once	TGCGCCAGCAGCATGGGACTTGGGTTATCCTACGAGCAGTACTTC	CASSMGLGLSYEQYF
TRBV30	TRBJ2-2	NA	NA	TGTGCCTGGAGTTATAGCCTCACCGGGGAGCTGTTTTTT	CAWSYSLTGELFF
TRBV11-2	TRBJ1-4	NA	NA	TGTGCCAGCGCATCCCATACTGCAACTAATGAAAAACTGTTTTTT	CASASHTATNEKLFF
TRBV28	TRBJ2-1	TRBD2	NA	TGTGCCAGCCTACTGACTAGCGGGAGTAGTGAGCAGTTCTTC	CASLLTSGSSEQFF
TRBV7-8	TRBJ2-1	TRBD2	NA	TGTGCCAGCAGCTTAGGACCAACTAGCGGGGGGGGAAATGAGCAGTTCTTC	CASSLGPTSGGGNEQFF
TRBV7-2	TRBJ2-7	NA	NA	TGTGCCAGCAGCTTAGTAACCAAGTGGAGTACCCACGAGCAGTACTTC	CASSLVTKWSTHEQYF
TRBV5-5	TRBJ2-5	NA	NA	TGTGCCAGCAGCCTTCCGGGTCTGCGGCAAGAGACCCAGTACTTC	CASSLPGLRQETQYF
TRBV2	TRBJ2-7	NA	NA	TGTGCCAGCAGTGTAAGGGGTCCGGGCGAGCAGTACTTC	CASSVRGPGEQYF
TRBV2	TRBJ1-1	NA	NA	TGTGCCAGCAGCGACGGGTCCAGAGGGTCGAACACTGAAGCTTTCTTT	CASSDGSRGSNTEAFF
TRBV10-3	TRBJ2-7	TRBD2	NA	TGTGCCATCAGTCCAGACCCGGGACTAGCGACGTACGAGCAGTACTTC	CAISPDPGLATYEQYF
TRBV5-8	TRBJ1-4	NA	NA	TGTGCCAGCAGCTCCCAGAGGGAGTTGTTGTTTTTT	CASSSQRELLFF
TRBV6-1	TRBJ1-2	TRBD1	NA	TGTGCCAGCAGACACGGGACAGAGGGCTATGGCTACACCTTC	CASRHGTEGYGYTF
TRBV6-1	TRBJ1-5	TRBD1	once	TGTGCCAGTTCGGACAGGGGGAATCAGCCCCAGCATTTT	CASSDRGNQPQHF
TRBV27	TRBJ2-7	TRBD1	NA	TGTGCCAGCAGTTTCCGGGACAGCGCCTACGAGCAGTACTTC	CASSFRDSAYEQYF
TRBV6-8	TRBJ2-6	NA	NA	TGTGCCAGCAGTTTAGGGGCAGGCCCAGAGGGGGCCAACGTCCTGACTTTC	CASSLGAGPEGANVLTF
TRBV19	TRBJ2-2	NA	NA	TGTGCCAGTACGGGGAGCGGGCCCGGTGATAACACCGGGGAGCTGTTTTTT	CASTGSGPGDNTGELFF
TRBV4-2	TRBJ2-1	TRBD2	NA	TGTGCCAGCAGCCAAGCCGGCGGGAGGACTGACAATGAGCAGTTCTTC	CASSQAGGRTDNEQFF
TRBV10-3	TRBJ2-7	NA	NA	TGTGCCATCAGTGAGTCGTTTGGGCCCATAGCGGAGCTGAGTGGGTACGAGCAGTACTTC	CAISESFGPIAELSGYEQYF
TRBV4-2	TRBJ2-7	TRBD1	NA	TGTGCCAGCAGCCAAACCCGACAGGGAACCTACGAGCAGTACTTC	CASSQTRQGTYEQYF
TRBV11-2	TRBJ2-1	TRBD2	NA	TGTGCCAGCAGCTCGAAACCTGGGACTAGCGGGAGAGCCTACAATGAGCAGTTCTTC	CASSSKPGTSGRAYNEQFF